Sequencing of this T cell receptor beta chain was carried out in a study of blood T cell repertoires in COVID-19. Study details: T cells, B-cell-depleted T cells, or PBMCs supplied cDNA or gDNA.

This CDR3 has 14 residues. Per germline, CDR1 LNHDA and CDR2 SQIVND (reference sequence). Clones were sequenced by immunoSEQ multiplex PCR, and TCRdb holds only the in-frame ones, with some missing. The sample records nearly 65,000 clones, around 80% being singletons. This chain links TRBV19 with TRBJ2-5; D not certain. The J call could be wrong; TRBJ2-7 is a better fit for the DNA end. The TCR sequence derives from a human donor in a cohort sampled during active COVID-19. Source material: peripheral blood. CDR3 amino acids: CASSTSLPSYEQYF. As DNA, the CDR3 is TGTGCCAGTAGTACTAGTCTACCCTCCTACGAGCAGTACTTC.